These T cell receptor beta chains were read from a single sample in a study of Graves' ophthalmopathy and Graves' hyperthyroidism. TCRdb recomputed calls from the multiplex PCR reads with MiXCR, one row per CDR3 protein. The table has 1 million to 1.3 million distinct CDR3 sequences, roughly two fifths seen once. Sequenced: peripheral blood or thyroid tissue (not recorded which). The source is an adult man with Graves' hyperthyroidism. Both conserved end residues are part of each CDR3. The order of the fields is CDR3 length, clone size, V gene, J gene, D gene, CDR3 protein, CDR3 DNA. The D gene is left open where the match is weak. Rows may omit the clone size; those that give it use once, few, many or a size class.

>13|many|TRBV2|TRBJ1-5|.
CASTSEGNQPQHF
TGTGCCAGCACCTCAGAGGGGAACCAGCCCCAGCATTTT
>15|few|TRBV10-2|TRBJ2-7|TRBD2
CASSETSGNSYEQYF
TGTGCCAGCAGTGAGACTAGCGGAAATTCCTACGAGCAGTACTTC
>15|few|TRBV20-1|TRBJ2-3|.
CSAQRGLGFTDTQYF
TGCAGTGCCCAACGGGGGCTTGGGTTCACAGATACGCAGTATTTT
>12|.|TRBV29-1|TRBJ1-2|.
CSSLGPERGYTF
TGCAGCAGCTTAGGACCCGAACGGGGCTACACCTTC
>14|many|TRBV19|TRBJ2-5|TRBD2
CASSPGGFQETQYF
TGTGCCAGTAGCCCCGGGGGGTTCCAAGAGACCCAGTACTTC
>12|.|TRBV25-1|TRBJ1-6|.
CASSERRGPLHF
TGTGCCAGCAGTGAGAGGAGGGGACCCCTCCACTTT
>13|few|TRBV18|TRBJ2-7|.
CASSPLAGGEQYF
TGTGCCAGCTCACCACTTGCTGGCGGGGAGCAGTACTTC
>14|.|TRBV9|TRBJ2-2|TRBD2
CAGSVGGGTGELFF
TGTGCCGGCAGCGTAGGCGGGGGAACCGGGGAGCTGTTTTTT
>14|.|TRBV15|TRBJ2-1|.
CATSRDLSYNEQFF
TGTGCCACCAGCAGAGATTTGTCCTACAATGAGCAGTTCTTC
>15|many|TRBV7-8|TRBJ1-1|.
CASSPRQVSNTEAFF
TGTGCCAGCAGCCCGAGACAGGTTTCGAACACTGAAGCTTTCTTT
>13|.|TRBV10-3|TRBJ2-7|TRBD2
CAISQRGTYEQYF
TGTGCCATCAGTCAGCGGGGCACCTACGAGCAGTACTTC
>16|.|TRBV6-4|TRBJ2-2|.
CASSPSGGQNTGELFF
TGTGCCAGCAGCCCTTCGGGGGGCCAGAACACCGGGGAGCTGTTTTTT
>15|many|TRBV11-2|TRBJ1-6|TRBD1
CASSLEDRGYSPLHF
TGTGCCAGCAGCTTAGAGGACAGGGGGTATTCACCCCTCCACTTT
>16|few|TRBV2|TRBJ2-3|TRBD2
CASSEPLAGGLDTQYF
TGTGCCAGCAGTGAACCGCTAGCGGGAGGATTGGATACGCAGTATTTT
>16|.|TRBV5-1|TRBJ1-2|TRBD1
CASSPTDRGNNYGYTF
TGTGCCAGCAGCCCGACGGACAGGGGAAATAACTATGGCTACACCTTC
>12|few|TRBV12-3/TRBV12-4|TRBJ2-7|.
CASRGGGAKQYF
TGTGCCAGCAGAGGGGGAGGGGCGAAGCAGTACTTC
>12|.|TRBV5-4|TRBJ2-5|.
CAGSSPQETQYF
TGTGCCGGCAGCTCTCCCCAAGAGACCCAGTACTTC
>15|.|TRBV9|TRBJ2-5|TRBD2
CASSVLAGVSETQYF
TGTGCCAGCAGCGTACTAGCGGGAGTTAGTGAGACCCAGTACTTC
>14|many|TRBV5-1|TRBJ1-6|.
CASSPRDGGSPLHF
TGCGCCAGCAGCCCCCGGGACGGTGGATCACCCCTCCACTTT
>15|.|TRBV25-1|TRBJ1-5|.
CASSSTGPSNQPQHF
TGTGCCAGCAGTTCGACGGGCCCCAGCAATCAGCCCCAGCATTTT
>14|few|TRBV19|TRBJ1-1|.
CASTSGYMNTEAFF
TGTGCCAGTACCTCAGGGTATATGAACACTGAAGCTTTCTTT
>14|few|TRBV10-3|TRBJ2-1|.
CAISESLGRDEQFF
TGTGCCATCAGTGAGTCTTTAGGGCGCGATGAGCAGTTCTTC
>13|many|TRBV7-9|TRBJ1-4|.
CASIKEQNGKLFF
TGTGCCAGCATCAAAGAGCAAAATGGGAAACTGTTTTTT
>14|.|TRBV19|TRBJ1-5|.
CASSPLGGGETQHF
TGTGCCAGCAGTCCTTTGGGGGGTGGAGAGACCCAGCATTTT
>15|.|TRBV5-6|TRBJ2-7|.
CASSQDLLSSHEQYF
TGCGCCAGCAGCCAAGATTTGCTCAGTTCTCACGAGCAGTACTTC
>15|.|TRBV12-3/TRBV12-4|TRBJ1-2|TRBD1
CASSLEGQGAYGYTF
TGTGCCAGCAGTTTAGAAGGACAGGGGGCGTATGGCTACACCTTC
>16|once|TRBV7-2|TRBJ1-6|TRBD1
CASSFGTVTVGSPLHF
TGTGCCAGCAGCTTTGGGACAGTCACAGTTGGTTCACCCCTCCACTTT
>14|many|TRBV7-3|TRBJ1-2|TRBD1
CASSPEGANYGYTF
TGTGCCAGCAGCCCCGAGGGGGCCAACTATGGCTACACCTTC
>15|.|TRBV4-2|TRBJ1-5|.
CASSQDDNSNQPQHF
TGTGCCAGCAGCCAAGACGACAATAGCAATCAGCCCCAGCATTTT
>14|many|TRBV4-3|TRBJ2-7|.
CASSQDGGTYEQYF
TGCGCCAGCAGCCAAGATGGCGGTACCTACGAGCAGTACTTC
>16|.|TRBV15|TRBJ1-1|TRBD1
CATSSVEGARNTEAFF
TGTGCCACCAGCAGTGTAGAGGGGGCGCGGAACACTGAAGCTTTCTTT
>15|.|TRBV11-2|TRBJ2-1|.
CASSFSAAAYNEQFF
TGTGCCAGCAGCTTCTCCGCCGCTGCCTACAATGAGCAGTTCTTC
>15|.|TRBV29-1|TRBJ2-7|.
CSVGIGTGGIYERYF
.
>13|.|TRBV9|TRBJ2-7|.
CASSAQGLNEQYF
TGTGCCAGCAGCGCACAGGGATTGAACGAGCAGTACTTC
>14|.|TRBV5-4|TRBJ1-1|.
CASSFSGHLTEAFF
TGTGCCAGCAGCTTCTCGGGACACCTCACTGAAGCTTTCTTT
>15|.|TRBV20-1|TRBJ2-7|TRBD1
CSARDFGTGDVEQYF
TGCAGTGCTAGAGATTTCGGGACAGGTGACGTTGAGCAGTACTTC
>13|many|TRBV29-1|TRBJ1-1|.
CSVVWGEWTEAFF
TGCAGCGTTGTGTGGGGGGAATGGACTGAAGCTTTCTTT
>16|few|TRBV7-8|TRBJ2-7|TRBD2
CASSLELGGGRNEQYF
TGTGCCAGCAGCTTAGAACTCGGGGGGGGCCGTAACGAGCAGTACTTC
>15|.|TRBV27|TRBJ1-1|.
CASSLVRGPNTEAFF
TGTGCCAGCAGTTTGGTCCGGGGCCCAAACACTGAAGCTTTCTTT
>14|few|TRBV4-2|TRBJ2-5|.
CASSQGQAQETQYF
TGTGCCAGCAGCCAAGGGCAGGCCCAAGAGACCCAGTACTTC
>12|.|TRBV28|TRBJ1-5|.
CASSLLGASQHF
TGTGCCAGCAGTTTATTAGGCGCGTCCCAGCATTTT
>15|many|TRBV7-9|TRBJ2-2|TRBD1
CASSRGQRNTGELFF
TGTGCCAGCAGCCGGGGACAGAGGAACACCGGGGAGCTGTTTTTT
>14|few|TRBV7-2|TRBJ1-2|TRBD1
CASRLQTGAWGYTF
TGTGCCAGCAGACTTCAGACAGGGGCTTGGGGCTACACCTTC
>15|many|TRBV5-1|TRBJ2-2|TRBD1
CASSLRQGAAGELFF
TGCGCCAGCAGCCTGCGTCAGGGGGCAGCCGGGGAGCTGTTTTTT
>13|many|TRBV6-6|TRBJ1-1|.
CASSYGMNTEAFF
TGTGCCAGCAGTTACGGAATGAACACTGAAGCTTTCTTT
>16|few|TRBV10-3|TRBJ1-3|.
CAIRDHGTPSGNTIYF
TGTGCCATCCGCGATCACGGCACCCCCTCTGGAAACACCATATATTTT
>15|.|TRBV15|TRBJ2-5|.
CATSGVGYTQETQYF
TGTGCCACCAGCGGGGTGGGCTATACTCAAGAGACCCAGTACTTC
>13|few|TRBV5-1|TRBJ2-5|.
CASSFKERETQYF
TGCGCCAGCAGCTTTAAAGAGAGAGAGACCCAGTACTTC
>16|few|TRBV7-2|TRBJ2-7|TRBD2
CASSLVVGTRGYEQYF
TGTGCCAGCAGCTTAGTTGTCGGGACTAGGGGCTACGAGCAGTACTTC
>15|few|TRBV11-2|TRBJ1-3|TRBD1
CASSSDRLRGNTIYF
TGTGCCAGCAGCTCGGACAGGCTCAGGGGAAACACCATATATTTT
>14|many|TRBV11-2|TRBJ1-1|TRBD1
CASSTEGKGAEAFF
TGTGCCAGCAGCACCGAGGGGAAGGGGGCGGAAGCTTTCTTT
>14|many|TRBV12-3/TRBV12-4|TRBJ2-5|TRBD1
CASRSSGQGMAQYF
TGTGCCAGCAGATCATCGGGACAGGGGATGGCCCAGTACTTC
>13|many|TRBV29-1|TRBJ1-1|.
CSVGEGGDTEAFF
TGCAGCGTCGGGGAAGGTGGCGACACTGAAGCTTTCTTT
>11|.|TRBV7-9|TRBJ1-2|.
CASTSGRNRTF
TGTGCCAGCACATCAGGGCGGAATCGCACCTTC
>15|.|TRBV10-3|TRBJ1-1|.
CASSEINGMNTEAFF
TGTGCCAGCAGTGAAATCAACGGCATGAACACTGAAGCTTTCTTT
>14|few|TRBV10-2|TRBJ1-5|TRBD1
CASWDRTLDQPQHF
TGCGCCAGCTGGGACAGAACCTTAGATCAGCCCCAGCATTTT
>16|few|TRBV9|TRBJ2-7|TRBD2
CASSATPGLAAYEQYF
TGTGCCAGCAGCGCGACCCCGGGGCTAGCGGCCTACGAGCAGTACTTC
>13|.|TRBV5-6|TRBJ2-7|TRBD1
CASSWTGNREQYF
TGTGCCAGCAGCTGGACAGGGAATCGCGAGCAGTACTTC
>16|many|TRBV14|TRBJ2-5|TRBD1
CASSHRRQGARETQYF
TGTGCCAGCAGCCACAGAAGACAGGGGGCGCGAGAGACCCAGTACTTC